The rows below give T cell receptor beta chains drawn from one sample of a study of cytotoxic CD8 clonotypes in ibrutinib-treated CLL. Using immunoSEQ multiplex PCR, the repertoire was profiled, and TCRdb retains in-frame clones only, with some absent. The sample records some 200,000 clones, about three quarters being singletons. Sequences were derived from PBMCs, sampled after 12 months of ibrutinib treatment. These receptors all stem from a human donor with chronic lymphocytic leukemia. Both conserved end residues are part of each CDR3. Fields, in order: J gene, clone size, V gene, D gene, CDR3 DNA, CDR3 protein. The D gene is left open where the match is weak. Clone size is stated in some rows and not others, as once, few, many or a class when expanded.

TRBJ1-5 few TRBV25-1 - TGTGCCAGCAGCGACTGGTTGAGCAATCAGCCCCAGCATTTT CASSDWLSNQPQHF
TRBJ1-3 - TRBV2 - TGTGCCAGCAGTTACAGGATTGGAAACACCATATATTTT CASSYRIGNTIYF
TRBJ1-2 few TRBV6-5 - TGTGCCAGCAGTTACGGAGGTTTTAACTATGGCTACACCTTC CASSYGGFNYGYTF
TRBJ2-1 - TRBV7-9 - TGTGCCAGCGATAGCGACTCATATGAGCAGTTCTTC CASDSDSYEQFF
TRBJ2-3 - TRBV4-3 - TGCGCCAGCAGCCAAGACAGGGGCGGAATGGATACGCAGTATTTT CASSQDRGGMDTQYF
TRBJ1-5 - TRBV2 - TGTGCCAGCAGAAAACAGGAACTTAGCAATCAGCCCCAGCATTTT CASRKQELSNQPQHF
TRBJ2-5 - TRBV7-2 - TGTGCCAGCAGCTTAGAACGTGAGACCCAGTACTTC CASSLERETQYF
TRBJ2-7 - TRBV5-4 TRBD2 TGTGCCAGCAGCGAGACTAGCGGGGCAATCTACGAGCAGTACTTC CASSETSGAIYEQYF
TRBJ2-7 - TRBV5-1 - TGCGCCAGCAGCTTGGCCGCAGGGTCCAGCTACGAGCAGTACTTC CASSLAAGSSYEQYF
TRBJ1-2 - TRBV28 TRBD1 TGTGCCAGCAGAGGGACGGGGACAGACTATGGCTACACCTTC CASRGTGTDYGYTF
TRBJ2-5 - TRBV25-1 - TGTGCCAGCAGTGTTGGAGGGCAGCAAGAGACCCAGTACTTC CASSVGGQQETQYF
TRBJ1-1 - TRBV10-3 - TGTGCCATCAGTGGTGAGATTTCCGGGGAAGCTTTCTTT CAISGEISGEAFF
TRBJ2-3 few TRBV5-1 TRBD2 TGCGCCAGCAATCGGGGGGACGAAGATACGCAGTATTTT CASNRGDEDTQYF
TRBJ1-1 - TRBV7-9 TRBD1 TGTGCCAGCAGCGACTCCCTGACAGGGAGCACTGAAGCTTTCTTT CASSDSLTGSTEAFF
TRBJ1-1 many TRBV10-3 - TGTGCCATCAGTGAATACGAAACCGCTGAAGCTTTCTTT CAISEYETAEAFF
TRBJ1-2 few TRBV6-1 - TGTGCCAGCAGTGCACTGGGGGCATACTATGGCTACACCTTC CASSALGAYYGYTF
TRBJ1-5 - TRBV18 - TGTGCCAGCTCTTACAGGGTGGGTCAGCCCCAGCATTTT CASSYRVGQPQHF
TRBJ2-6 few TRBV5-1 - TGCGCCAGCAGCAGGCGACAGGCCGGGGCCAACGTCCTGACTTTC CASSRRQAGANVLTF
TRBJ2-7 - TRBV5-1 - TGCGCCAGCAGCCGCATAGCAACTTACGAGCAGTACTTC CASSRIATYEQYF
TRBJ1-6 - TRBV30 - TGTGCCTGGATCGGGCCGAATAATTCACCCCTCCACTTT CAWIGPNNSPLHF
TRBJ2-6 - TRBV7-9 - TGTGCCAGCAGCCCCAGGGGCCTCTCTGGGGCCAACGTCCTGACTTTC CASSPRGLSGANVLTF
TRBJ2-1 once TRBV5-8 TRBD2 TGTGCCAGCAGCGAGGGGACTAGCGGGAGCTATGAGCAGTTCTTC CASSEGTSGSYEQFF
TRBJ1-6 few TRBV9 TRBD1 TGTGCCAGCAGCGTACTCCCTGACAGGGTGGTTTCACCCCTCCACTTT CASSVLPDRVVSPLHF
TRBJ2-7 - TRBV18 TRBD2 TGTGCCAGCTCATCCGGGGGAGGGGCCGGACTTAGGGAGCAGTACTTC CASSSGGGAGLREQYF
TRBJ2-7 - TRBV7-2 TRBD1 TGTGCCAGCAGCTTAGTCGGGGGACAGGACTACGAGCAGTACTTC CASSLVGGQDYEQYF
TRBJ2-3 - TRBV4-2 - TGTGCCAGCAGCCAAGATTGGTCAGGGACCTTCACAGATACGCAGTATTTT CASSQDWSGTFTDTQYF
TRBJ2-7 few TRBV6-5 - TGTGCCAGCAGTGATACCTACGAGCAGTACTTC CASSDTYEQYF
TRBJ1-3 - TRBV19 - TGTGCCAGTAGTATTGGAGGCAGGGGTTACGGAAACACCATATATTTT CASSIGGRGYGNTIYF
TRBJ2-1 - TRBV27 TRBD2 TGTGCCAGCAGTTCCCGCGGGACTATCTCCAATGAGCAGTTCTTC CASSSRGTISNEQFF
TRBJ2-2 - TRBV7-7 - TGTGCTAGCAGCCCGACGGGGGCAGGCGGGGAGCTGTTTTTT CASSPTGAGGELFF
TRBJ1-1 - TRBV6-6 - TGTGCCAGCAGTTACTCCCAGAACACTGAAGCTTTCTTT CASSYSQNTEAFF
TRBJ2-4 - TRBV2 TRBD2 TGTGCCAGTTGGAGAGGGACTAGCGGGAGTCCAAACATTCAGTACTTC CASWRGTSGSPNIQYF
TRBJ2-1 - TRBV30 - TGTGCCTGGAGTGTCACAGGGAATTACAATGAGCAGTTCTTC CAWSVTGNYNEQFF
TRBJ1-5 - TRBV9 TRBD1 TGTGCCAGCAGCGCGTCGACAGGGTGGAATCAGCCCCAGCATTTT CASSASTGWNQPQHF
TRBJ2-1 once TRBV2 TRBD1 TGTGCCAGCAGTCCAGGACAGGTGGTCAATGAGCAGTTCTTC CASSPGQVVNEQFF
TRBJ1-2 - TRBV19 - TGTGCCAGTAGTATGCCCCAGGGAGCTCCTAACTATGGCTACACCTTC CASSMPQGAPNYGYTF
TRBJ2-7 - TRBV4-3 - TGCGCCAGCAGCCACGTGGACAGCTACGAGCAGTACTTC CASSHVDSYEQYF
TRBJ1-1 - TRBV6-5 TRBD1 TGTGCCAGCAGTTACTCAGGGGGCTTGGACACTGAAGCTTTCTTT CASSYSGGLDTEAFF
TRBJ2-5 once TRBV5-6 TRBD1 TGTGCCAGCAGCTCAAAGGAGACAGGGATGTACCAAGAGACCCAGTACTTC CASSSKETGMYQETQYF
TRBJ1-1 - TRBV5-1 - TGCGCCAGCAGCTACCCCCGGGGGGGACTGAACACTGAAGCTTTCTTT CASSYPRGGLNTEAFF
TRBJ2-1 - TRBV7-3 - TGTGCCAGCAGCTTAATATCGTCGAGGCACGAGCAGTTCTTC CASSLISSRHEQFF
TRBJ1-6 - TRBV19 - TGTGCCAGTAGTATTAGGCCAGGAATTAATTCACCCCTCCACTTT CASSIRPGINSPLHF
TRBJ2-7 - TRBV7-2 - TGTGCCAGCAGCTGGCGGATGAACTCCTACGAGCAGTACTTC CASSWRMNSYEQYF
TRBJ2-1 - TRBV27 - TGTGCCAGCAGTTTTTGGGGGGCTAGCTCCTACAATGAGCAGTTCTTC CASSFWGASSYNEQFF
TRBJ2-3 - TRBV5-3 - TGTGCCAGAAGCTGGCCCCAGGGGGGAGGAGACACAGATACGCAGTATTTT CARSWPQGGGDTDTQYF